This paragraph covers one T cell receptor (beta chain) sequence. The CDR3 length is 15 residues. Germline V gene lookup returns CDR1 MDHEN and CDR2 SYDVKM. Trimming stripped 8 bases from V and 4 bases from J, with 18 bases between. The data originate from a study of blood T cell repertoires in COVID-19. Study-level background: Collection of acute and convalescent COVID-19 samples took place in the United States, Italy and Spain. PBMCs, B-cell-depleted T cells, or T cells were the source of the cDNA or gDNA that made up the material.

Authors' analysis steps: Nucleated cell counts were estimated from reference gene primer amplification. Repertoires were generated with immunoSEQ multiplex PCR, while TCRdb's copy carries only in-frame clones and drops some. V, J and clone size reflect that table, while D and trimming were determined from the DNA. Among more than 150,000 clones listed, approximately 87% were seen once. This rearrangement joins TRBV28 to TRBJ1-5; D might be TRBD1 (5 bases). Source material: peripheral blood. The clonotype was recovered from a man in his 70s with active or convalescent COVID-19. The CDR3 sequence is CASPTGRIPNQPQHF. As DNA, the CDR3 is TGTGCCAGCCCCACAGGACGGATACCAAATCAGCCCCAGCATTTT.